These T cell receptor beta chains were read from a single sample in a study of blood T cell repertoires in COVID-19. TCRdb keeps only in-frame clones here, not all; method: immunoSEQ multiplex PCR. The repertoire includes approximately 210,000 clones, 80% to 90% of them detected once, and about 2.2% sits in the top ten. The sample comprised peripheral blood. These receptors originate from a man younger than 45 who had recovered from COVID-19. The CDR3 runs from the conserved cysteine through the conserved F or W. The D gene is left open where the match is weak. Size is stated for part of the rows, as once, few or many counts, or as a class when the clone is expanded.

cdr3_length,d_call,clone_size,j_call,v_call,cdr3_nt,cdr3_aa
13,.,.,TRBJ1-1,TRBV11-2,TGTGCCAGCAGCGGGGAGAGGAACACTGAAGCTTTCTTT,CASSGERNTEAFF
15,.,.,TRBJ2-1,TRBV11-2,TGTGCCAGCCTACTTGGCAGGGGGGCAAGGAATGAGCAGTTCTTC,CASLLGRGARNEQFF
15,.,.,TRBJ2-1,TRBV6-2/TRBV6-3,TGTGCCAGCAGTTACGGAGCGCTAGCCTACAATGAGCAGTTCTTC,CASSYGALAYNEQFF
15,TRBD2,.,TRBJ2-1,TRBV14,TGTGCCAGCAGACCCGCGGGGGGCTCCTACAATGAGCAGTTCTTC,CASRPAGGSYNEQFF
13,.,.,TRBJ1-2,TRBV15,TGTGCCACCAGCAGAGATTCGGGGTATGGCTACACCTTC,CATSRDSGYGYTF
16,TRBD1,once,TRBJ2-7,TRBV18,TGTGCCAGCTCACACGGGACAGGGGAGTCCTCCGGCGAGCAGTACTTC,CASSHGTGESSGEQYF
12,.,.,TRBJ1-1,TRBV6-2/TRBV6-3,TGTGCCAGCAGTCCGGGCCTAATAGGGGGTTTCTTT,CASSPGLIGGFF
14,.,.,TRBJ1-4,TRBV5-1,TGCGCCAGCAGCTTGATGGGGCGGGGTGAAAAACTGTTTTTT,CASSLMGRGEKLFF
16,TRBD2,.,TRBJ2-5,TRBV6-2/TRBV6-3,TGTGCCAGCAGTTACCGTCTCGGCGGGGGTGGAGAGACCCAGTACTTC,CASSYRLGGGGETQYF
14,TRBD2,.,TRBJ2-1,TRBV6-4,TGTGCCAGCAGTGGCAGCGGGGGGGCCGATGAGCAGTTCTTC,CASSGSGGADEQFF
16,.,.,TRBJ2-3,TRBV12-5,TGTGCTAGTGGTTTGCCTCCGTCCACTATTCAGGATACGCAGTATTTT,CASGLPPSTIQDTQYF
21,TRBD1,.,TRBJ2-2,TRBV19,TGTGCCAGTAAGCCGGGGACAGGGAACACCGGGTGGACAGGGAACACCGGGGAGCTGTTTTTT,CASKPGTGNTGWTGNTGELFF
15,TRBD2,.,TRBJ2-7,TRBV18,TGTGCCAGCTCGCCCGGGACTAGCGTCCCCTACGAGCAGTACTTC,CASSPGTSVPYEQYF
16,TRBD1,.,TRBJ2-7,TRBV6-5,TGTGCCAGCAGTTACCCCGGAACAGGGGACGAGAACGAGCAGTACTTC,CASSYPGTGDENEQYF
16,.,.,TRBJ1-6,TRBV19,TGTGCCAGTAGTTTCGTCGCAGGGGAGTTTAATTCACCCCTCCACTTT,CASSFVAGEFNSPLHF
15,TRBD2,.,TRBJ2-7,TRBV6-5,TGTGCCAGCAGTTCTAAGCGGGGGGGATCCTACGAGCAGTACTTC,CASSSKRGGSYEQYF
13,.,.,TRBJ1-2,TRBV2,TGTGCCAGCACATATCAGGGGTACTATGGCTACACCTTC,CASTYQGYYGYTF
15,.,.,TRBJ2-3,TRBV27,TGTGCCAGCAGTTTTGGCAGGTCCTTCCCAGATACGCAGTATTTT,CASSFGRSFPDTQYF
11,.,.,TRBJ2-7,TRBV12-2,TGTGCAAGTCGCTTAGCCAACGAGCAGTACTTC,CASRLANEQYF
17,.,.,TRBJ2-7,TRBV27,TGTGCCAGCAGTTTATCTTCCCCAGGCCCACCCTCCTACGAGCAGTACTTC,CASSLSSPGPPSYEQYF
16,.,.,TRBJ1-5,TRBV27,TGTGCCAGCAGTTTTGGTCCCGCGACAGTGGATCAGCCCCAGCATTTT,CASSFGPATVDQPQHF
13,.,once,TRBJ2-4,TRBV12-3/TRBV12-4,TGTGCCAGCACCGCCCAGGGGGGTGGCATTCAGTACTTC,CASTAQGGGIQYF
16,TRBD1,.,TRBJ2-3,TRBV4-2,TGTGCCAGCAGCCTTGGGACAGGGGCTAGCACAGATACGCAGTATTTT,CASSLGTGASTDTQYF
15,.,.,TRBJ2-1,TRBV4-1,TGCGCCAGCAGCCAGACCGACGACTCAGCCCATGAGCAGTTCTTC,CASSQTDDSAHEQFF
17,TRBD2,.,TRBJ2-3,TRBV5-1,TGCGCCAGCAGCACCCCGCTAGCGGGTACCCGCGGGGATACGCAGTATTTT,CASSTPLAGTRGDTQYF
15,TRBD1,.,TRBJ1-1,TRBV6-2/TRBV6-3,TGTGCCAGCAGTTCTCCCGGGACAGCGAACACTGAAGCTTTCTTT,CASSSPGTANTEAFF
16,TRBD2,.,TRBJ2-1,TRBV5-1,TGCGCCAGCAGCTTGGTTAGCGGGGGGGCGTACAATGAGCAGTTCTTC,CASSLVSGGAYNEQFF
14,TRBD1,.,TRBJ2-5,TRBV2,TGTGCCAGTAAACAGGGGGCAGGGGGGGAGACCCAGTACTTC,CASKQGAGGETQYF
15,.,.,TRBJ1-3,TRBV3-1/TRBV3-2,TGTGCCAGCAGTCTGTCCTCTTCAGCGGGAAACACCATATATTTT,CASSLSSSAGNTIYF
17,TRBD2,.,TRBJ2-5,TRBV11-3,TGTGCCAGCAGCTTAGGTGCGGCTAGCGGGGGGTCGGAGACCCAGTACTTC,CASSLGAASGGSETQYF